These 26 T cell receptor beta chains share one sample of origin, sequenced in a study of T-cell reconstitution after alpha-beta-depleted transplantation in children. TCRbeta library construction was performed incorporating unique molecular identifiers. TCRdb re-derived calls from the PCR reads in MiXCR, one entry per CDR3 protein. This sample has around 680,000 distinct CDR3 sequences; around a sixth occur once, and the top ten carry 0.85% to 1.3%. The sequencing used PBMCs from the stem cell graft donor, collected from the stem cell graft. These receptors came from a human donor who donated a stem cell graft to a child with acute myeloid leukemia.

V is TRBV20-1 and J is TRBJ2-5; no clear D. This CDR3 comprises 13 residues. With 3 bases removed from V and 1 base from J, the gap between germline ends came to 9 bases. Germline V gene data show CDR1 as DFQATT and CDR2 as SNEGSKA (reference sequence). The CDR3 is CSASRRSQETQYF. The CDR3 DNA reads TGCAGTGCTAGCAGAAGGTCCCAAGAGACCCAGTACTTC.

The CDR3 DNA follows: TGTGCCACCAGTGATTTTGGGGGGTCGGACGAGCAGTACTTC. Protein product: CATSDFGGSDEQYF. The gene calls are TRBV24-1 and TRBJ2-7; tentatively, D is TRBD2 (6 bases). This CDR3 comprises 14 residues. Germline CDR1 KGHDR, CDR2 SFDVKD. V lost 1 base and J 5 bases, leaving 11 bases between the germline ends.

The sample holds many counts of this clonotype. The chain is built from TRBV4-3 and TRBJ2-3, with 8 nucleotides matching TRBD1. Germline loops: CDR1 LGHNA, CDR2 YSLEER. V lost 5 bases and J lost 5; bases outside the gene matches: 6. The CDR3 covers 14 residues. The CDR3 DNA follows: TGCGCCAGCAGCGGACAGGGTGATGGAGATACGCAGTATTTT. It codes for CASSGQGDGDTQYF.

This clonotype was recorded a few times. This rearrangement joins TRBV10-3 to TRBJ2-7; D uncertain. The V and J ends lost 4 bases and 2 bases respectively, with 3 bases between them. The CDR3 totals 11 residues. Germline assignment: CDR1 ENHRY and CDR2 SYGVKD. This chain's CDR3 is CAISGAYEQYF. For the CDR3, the DNA is TGTGCCATCAGTGGTGCCTACGAGCAGTACTTC.

V is TRBV10-3 and J is TRBJ2-6; D is ambiguous. The CDR3 totals 14 residues. Trimming pared 1 base from V and 0 bases from J, leaving 1 base between. Per the germline V gene, CDR1 is ENHRY and CDR2 is SYGVKD. CDR3 sequence reads: CAISEFSGANVLTF. CDR3 DNA: TGTGCCATCAGTGAGTTCTCTGGGGCCAACGTCCTGACTTTC.

This clonotype was recorded a few times. The CDR3 DNA reads TGCGCCAGCAGCCGAGGTATTTCCTACGAGCAGTACGTC. It translates to CASSRGISYEQYV. The V call is TRBV4-1, the J call TRBJ2-7; no clear D. CDR1 and CDR2 (germline): MGHRA, YSYEKL. The CDR3 consists of 13 residues. V was clipped by 4 bases and J by 1 base, with 8 bases between them.

This clonotype was detected ten times or more. The chain employs TRBV5-1 and TRBJ2-3, with a weak D call TRBD2 (6 bases). V lost 4 bases and J lost 2, with 20 bases in between. Germline V gives CDR1 SGHRS, CDR2 YFSETQ. This CDR3 contains 17 residues. Written as DNA, the CDR3 is TGCGCCAGCAGCCTCACGTTCCGGGACTCTTACACAGATACGCAGTATTTT. Its translation: CASSLTFRDSYTDTQYF.

This clonotype occurred many times. The chain uses TRBV12-3 or TRBV12-4 and TRBJ2-1, with a weak D call TRBD2 (6 bases). The germline V and J ends were trimmed by 7 bases and 10 bases, with 20 bases remaining between them. The CDR3 runs to 14 residues. DNA of the CDR3: TGTGCCAGCACCATACTACGGGCACGGGGGGAGCAGTTCTTC. This encodes CASTILRARGEQFF.

Only a few counts were recorded for this clonotype. The chain carries TRBV30 and TRBJ2-7, with D perhaps given as TRBD1 or TRBD2 (5 bases each). There are 11 residues in the CDR3. From germline, CDR1 is GTSNPN and CDR2 SVGIG (reference sequence). Trimming cost V 6 bases and J 9 bases, with 15 bases left between them. Written as DNA, the CDR3 is TGTGCCTGCAAAAGCCGGGGCGGGCAGTACTTC. Residues: CACKSRGGQYF. Looking up the rest from reference TRBV30 and TRBJ2-7 gives the full variable domain: SQTIHQWPATLVQPVGSPLSLECTVEGTSNPNLYWYRQAAGRGLQLLFYSVGIGQISSEVPQNLSASRPQDRQFILSSKKLLLSDSGFYLCACKSRGGQYFGPGTRLTVT.

A word on this clonotype: Being one base from a much bigger clone, this may be a read error. The V call is TRBV12-3 or TRBV12-4, the J call TRBJ2-2; D gene unclear. Trimming left V 5 bases short and J 6 bases short, with 13 bases between. This CDR3 region has 14 residues. As DNA, the CDR3 is TGTGCCAGCAGTCGTGATTACATGGCCGGGGAGCTGTTTTTT. It translates to CASSRDYMAGELFF.

This clonotype was picked up a small number of times. The gene calls are TRBV7-8 and TRBJ2-7, with D tentatively TRBD1 (6 bases). The V gene lost 3 bases and the J gene lost 3 bases, with 12 bases spanning the gap. Looked up from germline, CDR1 is SGHVS and CDR2 is FQNEAQ. This CDR3 is 14 amino acids long. The CDR3 DNA reads as TGTGCCAGCAGCTTGGAGGCAGGGGTCTACGAGCAGTACGTC. It translates to CASSLEAGVYEQYV.

There are a few counts of this clonotype. J is TRBJ1-4 and V is TRBV5-1, with D possibly being TRBD1 (5 bases). Trimming stripped 3 bases from V and 6 bases from J, with 18 bases between. CDR3 length equals 16 residues. CDR1 and CDR2 from the germline V gene are SGHRS and YFSETQ. CDR3 residues: CASSSPDTQIHEKLFF. The CDR3 region has the DNA TGCGCCAGCAGCTCGCCGGACACCCAGATACATGAAAAACTGTTTTTT.

At least ten counts were recorded for this clonotype. V and J are TRBV20-1 and TRBJ1-6, with 7 bases that match TRBD1. Germline trimming cut 5 bases from V and 5 bases from J; bases unmatched to any gene: 9. Germline CDR1 reads DFQATT; CDR2 reads SNEGSKA (reference sequence). The CDR3 contains 15 residues. The CDR3 protein is CSAPGGTPNNSPLHF. In DNA, the CDR3 is TGCAGTGCTCCAGGGGGGACACCAAATAATTCACCCCTCCACTTT.

This clonotype was detected only once. In DNA, the CDR3 is TGTGCCAGCTGTAATCCGGGACTAGCGGGGGCGGTCTCCTACAATGAGCAGTTCTTC. As protein: CASCNPGLAGAVSYNEQFF. This chain links TRBV6-4 with TRBJ2-1; TRBD2 agrees at 14 bases. Germline V lookup: CDR1 MRHNA, CDR2 SNTAGT. The V segment lost 8 bases and the J segment 0 bases; nucleotides outside the gene matches: 12. This CDR3 spans 19 amino acids.

Points on this clonotype: A single base separates this from a much larger clone, so it may be a read error. This chain uses TRBV29-1 with TRBJ2-1; TRBD2 aligns across 8 bases. CDR1 and CDR2 (germline): SQVTM, ANQGSEA. With V trimmed by 8 bases and J by 7 bases, 4 bases remained unmatched. This CDR3 is built from 11 residues. The CDR3 sequence: CSCGTRNEQFF. CDR3 coding DNA: TGCAGCTGCGGGACTAGAAATGAGCAGTTCTTC.

This clonotype was seen many times. This chain joins TRBV29-1 and TRBJ1-5; 9 bases fit TRBD1. This CDR3 comprises 12 residues. Germline trimming cut 8 bases from V and 5 bases from J; bases unmatched to any gene: 4. CDR1 is SQVTM, CDR2 ANQGSEA, per germline. The CDR3 nucleotides are TGCAGCACCCGGACAGGGGATCAGCCCCAGCATTTT. Its protein is CSTRTGDQPQHF.

This clonotype appeared many times. The genes are TRBV27 and TRBJ1-6, with D uncertain. Germline lookup yields CDR1 MNHEY and CDR2 SMNVEV (reference sequence). The CDR3 has 12 amino acids. V was cut by 7 bases and J by 5 bases, with 6 bases left in between. In DNA, the CDR3 is TGTGCCAGCATGGGAAATAATTCACCCCTCCACTTT. As protein: CASMGNNSPLHF.

This clonotype has at least ten counts. The chain employs TRBV12-3 or TRBV12-4 and TRBJ2-7; 9 bases match TRBD2. The CDR3 is 15 amino acids. V trimming: 6 bases; J trimming: 4 bases; junction bases outside the gene matches: 10. The CDR3 protein is CASSLKRGALYEQYF. The CDR3 coding sequence is TGTGCCAGCAGCCTTAAGCGGGGGGCACTATACGAGCAGTACTTC.

This clonotype was found a few times. The chain combines TRBV28 with TRBJ1-1, with D unclear. Germline-derived CDR1 and CDR2 are MDHEN and SYDVKM. The CDR3 has 15 residues. V lost 7 bases, J lost 5 bases, and 20 bases lay in between. The CDR3 sequence: CASTPQSQRVTEAFF. The CDR3 nucleotides are TGTGCCAGCACCCCCCAAAGCCAGAGGGTTACTGAAGCTTTCTTT.

This clonotype was observed a few times. CDR3 coding DNA: TGTGCCAGCAGCTCGACGGGACAGGGCTTCAATCAGCCCCAGCATTTT. It translates to CASSSTGQGFNQPQHF. The chain is built from TRBV7-9 and TRBJ1-5; 9 positions match TRBD1. The V gene end was trimmed by 4 bases and the J gene end by 3 bases; junction bases not matched to a gene: 7. This CDR3 is 16 amino acids long. Germline V gives CDR1 SEHNR, CDR2 FQNEAQ (reference sequence).

This clonotype was counted only a few times. The chain combines TRBV5-1 with TRBJ2-5; D gene unclear. Germline V gives CDR1 SGHRS, CDR2 YFSETQ. CDR3 size: 17 residues. Trimming stripped 1 base from V and 0 bases from J, with 16 bases between. This chain's CDR3 is CASSLTSAPENQETQYF. The CDR3 DNA is TGCGCCAGCAGCTTGACATCCGCTCCAGAGAACCAAGAGACCCAGTACTTC.

This clonotype was recorded a few times. This chain connects TRBV5-1 to TRBJ1-2; a weak D match, TRBD1 (6 bases). CDR1 and CDR2 from the germline V gene are SGHRS and YFSETQ. V lost 4 bases and J 4 bases, leaving 17 bases between the germline ends. CDR3 length: 15 residues. The CDR3: CASSPDSLGGYGYTF. In nucleotides, the CDR3 is TGCGCCAGCAGCCCGGACAGTTTGGGGGGCTATGGCTACACCTTC.

This rearrangement joins TRBV5-1 to TRBJ1-5, with unresolved D. The CDR3 consists of 10 residues. Germline CDR1 SGHRS, CDR2 YFSETQ. For the CDR3, the DNA is TGCGACCTACCCCTTAGGCCCCAGCATTTT. It yields the protein CDLPLRPQHF.

A few counts support this clonotype. The V gene is TRBV6-4, the J gene TRBJ2-1; D gene uncertain. This CDR3 has 15 amino acids. The V end was cut by 2 bases, the J end by 0 bases, with 8 bases between. CDR1 and CDR2 from the germline V gene are MRHNA and SNTAGT. In DNA, the CDR3 is TGTGCCAGCAGTGACGGGGTAAGCTCCTACAATGAGCAGTTCTTC. Protein product: CASSDGVSSYNEQFF.

This clonotype was counted many times. The chain has TRBV29-1 and TRBJ2-1; 7 bases line up with TRBD2. This CDR3 spans 13 amino acids. V trimming: 2 bases; J trimming: 2 bases; junction bases outside the gene matches: 0. Germline V gene data show CDR1 as SQVTM and CDR2 as ANQGSEA. The CDR3 DNA is TGCAGCGTTGAACGGGGGGCCTACAATGAGCAGTTCTTC. It encodes CSVERGAYNEQFF.

The genes are TRBV11-3 and TRBJ2-5; 7 bases are shared with TRBD2. Germline V gene sequence: CDR1 SGHNT, CDR2 YENEEA. This CDR3 spans 13 amino acids. The ends lost 5 bases at V and 5 bases at J; junction bases unmatched: 5. The CDR3 sequence is CASSPREGETQYF. Here the CDR3 DNA reads TGTGCCAGCAGCCCCAGGGAGGGGGAGACCCAGTACTTC.